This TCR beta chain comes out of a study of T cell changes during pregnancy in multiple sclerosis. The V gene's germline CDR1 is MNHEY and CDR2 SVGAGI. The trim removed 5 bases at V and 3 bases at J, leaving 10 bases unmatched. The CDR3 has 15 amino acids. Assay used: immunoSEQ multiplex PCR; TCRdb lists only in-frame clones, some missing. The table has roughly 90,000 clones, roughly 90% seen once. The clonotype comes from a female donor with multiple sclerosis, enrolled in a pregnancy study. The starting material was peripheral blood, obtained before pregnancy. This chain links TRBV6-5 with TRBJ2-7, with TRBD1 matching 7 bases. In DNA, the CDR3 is TGTGCCAGCAGTCGTCGACAGGGACCGAACTACGAGCAGTACTTC. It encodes CASSRRQGPNYEQYF.